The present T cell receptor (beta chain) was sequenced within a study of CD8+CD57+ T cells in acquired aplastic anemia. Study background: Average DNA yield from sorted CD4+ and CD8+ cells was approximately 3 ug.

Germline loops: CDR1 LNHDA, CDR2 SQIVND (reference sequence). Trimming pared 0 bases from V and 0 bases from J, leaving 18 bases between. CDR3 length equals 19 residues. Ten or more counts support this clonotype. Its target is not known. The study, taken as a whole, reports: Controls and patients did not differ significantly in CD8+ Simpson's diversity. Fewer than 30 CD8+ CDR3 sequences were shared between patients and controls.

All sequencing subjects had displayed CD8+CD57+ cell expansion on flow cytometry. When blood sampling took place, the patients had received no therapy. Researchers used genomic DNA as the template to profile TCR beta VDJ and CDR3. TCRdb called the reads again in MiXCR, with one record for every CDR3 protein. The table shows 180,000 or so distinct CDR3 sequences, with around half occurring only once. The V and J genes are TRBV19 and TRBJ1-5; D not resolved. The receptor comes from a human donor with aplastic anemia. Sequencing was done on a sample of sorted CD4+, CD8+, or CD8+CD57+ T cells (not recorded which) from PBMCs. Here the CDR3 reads CASSIDPEGSTYSNQPQHF. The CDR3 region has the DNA TGTGCCAGTAGTATAGATCCGGAGGGCAGCACCTATAGCAATCAGCCCCAGCATTTT.